What follows are 18 T cell receptor beta chains derived from one specimen sequenced in a study of shared clonotypes between healthy human individuals. TCRdb's table, derived via immunoSEQ multiplex PCR, lists solely in-frame clones and lacks some. The table shows about 2.4 million clones, with more than 80% occurring only once. Sequences were obtained from naive CD4+ T cells sorted from blood. Subset indicated: CD45RA+ positively selected. The receptors here all came from a man aged 18 to 30 in good health.

The rearrangement links TRBV6-1 to TRBJ2-2; possibly TRBD1 for D (5 bases). Germline assignment: CDR1 MNHNS and CDR2 SASEGT. V lost 7 bases and J 3 bases, leaving 12 bases between the germline ends. The CDR3 contains 14 residues. The DNA for the CDR3 is TGTGCCAGCACGATTGGCAGGGACACCGGGGAGCTGTTTTTT. The encoded protein is CASTIGRDTGELFF.

This clone was found once. The chain joins TRBV19 to TRBJ1-4; possible D gene TRBD1, 5 bases. The germline V and J ends were trimmed by 3 bases and 1 base, with 12 bases remaining between them. Germline CDR1 LNHDA, CDR2 SQIVND (reference sequence). There are 16 residues in the CDR3. CDR3 sequence: CASSIPRAGTNEKLFF. The CDR3 nucleotides are TGTGCCAGTAGTATCCCCAGGGCAGGAACTAATGAAAAACTGTTTTTT.

The chain is built from TRBV14 and TRBJ1-6; D is ambiguous. In germline, CDR1 is SGHDN, CDR2 FVKESK. This CDR3 has 15 amino acids. V lost 2 bases and J 0 bases, leaving 5 bases between the germline ends. The CDR3 DNA sequence: TGTGCCAGCAGCCAACAGAGCTCCTATAATTCACCCCTCCACTTT. It specifies CASSQQSSYNSPLHF.

The chain carries TRBV6-5 and TRBJ2-2, with a possible D match to TRBD2 (6 bases). With 3 bases removed from V and 4 bases from J, the gap between germline ends came to 9 bases. Germline-derived CDR1 and CDR2 are MNHEY and SVGAGI. The CDR3 is made up of 14 amino acids. Here the CDR3 reads CASSYGGTTGELFF. The CDR3 region has the DNA TGTGCCAGCAGTTATGGGGGGACCACCGGGGAGCTGTTTTTT.

J is TRBJ1-5 and V is TRBV6-1; no clear D. Germline V lookup: CDR1 MNHNS, CDR2 SASEGT. Trimming took 4 bases from V and 6 from J, leaving 10 bases between them. This CDR3 is 13 amino acids long. DNA of the CDR3: TGTGCCAGCAGTGGCCCCGAAGGTCAGCCCCAGCATTTT. It yields the protein CASSGPEGQPQHF.

Here the CDR3 reads CASSQDLTGGYNEQFF. The CDR3 DNA sequence: TGCGCCAGCAGCCAAGATCTAACGGGAGGGTACAATGAGCAGTTCTTC. This chain connects TRBV4-3 to TRBJ2-1, with 8 bases lining up with TRBD2. This CDR3 region has 16 residues. CDR1 and CDR2 from the germline V gene are LGHNA and YSLEER. The ends lost 0 bases at V and 4 bases at J; junction bases unmatched: 5.

This chain connects TRBV19 to TRBJ1-2, with 9 bases lining up with TRBD1. V lost 7 bases and J lost 8; bases outside the gene matches: 11. The CDR3 loop spans 14 amino acids. Germline CDR1 reads LNHDA; CDR2 reads SQIVND (reference sequence). CDR3 amino acids: CASKFGDREQGYTF. Here the CDR3 DNA reads TGTGCCAGTAAATTCGGGGACAGGGAACAGGGCTACACCTTC.

A note on this clone: Other nucleotide sequences in the sample specify the same CDR3. The chain links TRBV30 to TRBJ1-3; D unresolved. The V and J ends lost 5 bases and 0 bases respectively, with 5 bases between them. Germline V gene lookup returns CDR1 GTSNPN and CDR2 SVGIG (reference sequence). The CDR3 extends over 12 amino acids. CDR3 bases: TGTGCCTGGGGGGTCTCTGGAAACACCATATATTTT. Translated: CAWGVSGNTIYF. Combining the CDR3 with reference TRBV30 and TRBJ1-3 gives the whole variable domain SQTIHQWPATLVQPVGSPLSLECTVEGTSNPNLYWYRQAAGRGLQLLFYSVGIGQISSEVPQNLSASRPQDRQFILSSKKLLLSDSGFYLCAWGVSGNTIYFGEGSWLTVV.

The chain links TRBV28 to TRBJ2-2; no firm D call. The CDR3 is 15 amino acids. The germline V gene encodes CDR1 MDHEN and CDR2 SYDVKM. Deletions cut 3 bases from V and 3 bases from J, with 11 bases between. The CDR3, as DNA: TGTGCCAGCAGTTTCGGGCAGGCTCACACCGGGGAGCTGTTTTTT. Its translation: CASSFGQAHTGELFF.

V usage is TRBV5-1 and J usage is TRBJ2-7; unclear D gene. Germline V gene lookup returns CDR1 SGHRS and CDR2 YFSETQ. The CDR3 totals 11 residues. With 5 bases removed from V and 3 bases from J, the gap between germline ends came to 6 bases. The CDR3 bases are TGCGCCAGCAGGGACCTCTACGAGCAGTACTTC. This encodes CASRDLYEQYF.

The J gene is TRBJ2-2, the V gene TRBV6-5; D unresolved. V was pared by 2 bases and J by 11 bases, with 18 bases between. CDR1 MNHEY and CDR2 SVGAGI come from the germline V gene. This CDR3 is 15 amino acids long. This CDR3 reads CASSYPGYRSGELFF. The CDR3 nucleotides are TGTGCCAGCAGTTACCCTGGTTATAGATCGGGCGAGCTGTTTTTT.

The chain links TRBV7-8 to TRBJ2-1; 8 bases agree with TRBD2. The CDR3 is made up of 15 amino acids. CDR1 SGHVS and CDR2 FQNEAQ come from the germline V gene. V lost 1 base and J lost 6; bases outside the gene matches: 5. This CDR3 reads CASSLGAGVVNEQFF. In DNA form, the CDR3 reads TGTGCCAGCAGCTTAGGAGCGGGAGTCGTCAATGAGCAGTTCTTC.

In its sample, this clone was seen a few times. This chain connects TRBV30 to TRBJ1-5; D not certain. The CDR3 extends over 14 amino acids. Germline loops: CDR1 GTSNPN, CDR2 SVGIG (reference sequence). Deletions cut 1 base from V and 0 bases from J, with 7 bases between. In nucleotides, the CDR3 is TGTGCCTGGAGTGCGGCGGTTAGCAATCAGCCCCAGCATTTT. This translates into CAWSAAVSNQPQHF.

V is TRBV28 and J is TRBJ1-2; D call uncertain. Trimming removed 10 bases at V and 0 bases at J, with 12 bases between. In germline, CDR1 is MDHEN, CDR2 SYDVKM. The CDR3 sequence is 13 residues long. The chain's CDR3 is CATVAPTNYGYTF. The CDR3 nucleotides read TGTGCCACCGTGGCCCCTACTAACTATGGCTACACCTTC.

The V gene is TRBV6-1, the J gene TRBJ1-3; D is undetermined. V shed 2 bases and J shed 0 bases, with 11 bases lying between them. CDR1 and CDR2 from the germline V gene are MNHNS and SASEGT. The CDR3 consists of 16 residues. The CDR3 DNA follows: TGTGCCAGCAGTGAACATGCGGGCAGCTCTGGAAACACCATATATTTT. Encoded protein: CASSEHAGSSGNTIYF.

The V gene is TRBV6-5, the J gene TRBJ2-5, with no clear D. There are 12 residues in the CDR3. Germline V CDR1 and CDR2: MNHEY, SVGAGI. The germline V and J ends were trimmed by 7 bases and 7 bases, with 13 bases remaining between them. CDR3 residues: CASTSDPGTQYF. The CDR3 bases are TGTGCCAGCACGAGTGATCCGGGGACCCAGTACTTC.

The J gene is TRBJ2-5, the V gene TRBV28, with 11 bases fitting TRBD2. The germline V gene has CDR1 MDHEN and CDR2 SYDVKM. CDR3 size: 15 residues. V lost 5 bases and J lost 0; bases outside the gene matches: 2. The CDR3 region is CASSPSGGYQETQYF. The CDR3 bases are TGTGCCAGCAGTCCTAGCGGGGGGTACCAAGAGACCCAGTACTTC.

The V call is TRBV12-5, the J call TRBJ1-3; a weak D match, TRBD1 (5 bases). CDR1 and CDR2 (germline): LGHNT, FRNRAP. This CDR3 comprises 19 residues. The V end was cut by 0 bases, the J end by 0 bases, with 18 bases between. CDR3 sequence (DNA): TGTGCTAGTGGTTTGGTAGGAGGAACGGGGGTTGACTCTGGAAACACCATATATTTT. Amino acid sequence: CASGLVGGTGVDSGNTIYF.